This TCR beta chain is drawn from a study of long-term antiretroviral therapy in people with HIV. Study outcomes and limitations: HIV repertoires had narrower CDR3 length ranges than controls.

The CDR3 length is 17 residues. Germline CDR1 reads LGHNT; CDR2 reads FRNRAP. V lost 7 bases to trimming and J lost 3 bases; unmatched junction nucleotides: 17. Assay version v3.0 of immunoSEQ was used, and it was run at survey level. Sequencing set out to capture about 35,000-55,000 T-cell genomes per sample. Sequencing used immunoSEQ multiplex PCR; TCRdb keeps in-frame clones, though not all of them. The sample has about 25,000 clones; 80% to 95% are singletons. Participants with HIV, all of them, were treated in the United States. In the case of this clone: Antigen unknown.

The sequencing here drew on unsorted PBMCs, taken 7.6 years after starting antiretroviral therapy. This chain joins TRBV12-5 and TRBJ1-1; TRBD1 matches 7 bases. This TCR derives from a woman aged 40 to 50 with HIV. CDR3 loop: CASALSTGIVWDTEAFF. CDR3 DNA sequence: TGTGCTAGTGCCCTTTCGACAGGGATTGTCTGGGACACTGAAGCTTTCTTT.